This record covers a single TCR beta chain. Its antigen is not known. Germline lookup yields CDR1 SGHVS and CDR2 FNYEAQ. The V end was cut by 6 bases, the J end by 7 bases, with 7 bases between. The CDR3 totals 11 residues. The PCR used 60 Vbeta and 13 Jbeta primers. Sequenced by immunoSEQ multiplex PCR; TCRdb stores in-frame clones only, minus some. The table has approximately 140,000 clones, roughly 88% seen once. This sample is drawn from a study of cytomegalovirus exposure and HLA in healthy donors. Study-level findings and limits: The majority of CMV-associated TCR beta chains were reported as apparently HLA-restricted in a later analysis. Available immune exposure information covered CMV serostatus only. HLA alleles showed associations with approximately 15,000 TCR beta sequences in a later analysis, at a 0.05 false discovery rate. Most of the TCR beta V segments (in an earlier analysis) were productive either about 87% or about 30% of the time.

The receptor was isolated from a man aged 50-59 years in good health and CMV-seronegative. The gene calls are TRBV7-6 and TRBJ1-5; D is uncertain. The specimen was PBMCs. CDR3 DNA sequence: TGTGCCAGCAGAGGGAGGCAGCCCCAGCATTTT. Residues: CASRGRQPQHF.